The 25 T cell receptor beta chains below all came from one sample that was sequenced in a study of T cells in Graves' hyperthyroidism and ophthalmopathy. The investigators amplified TCR beta CDR3 regions from RNA transcripts. The HTBI set primed first-round TCR CDR3 RT-PCR. TCRdb analysed the multiplex PCR reads with MiXCR anew, one entry per CDR3 protein. This sample yields fewer than 300,000 distinct CDR3 sequences, of which roughly 15% are seen a single time; around 30% belongs to the top ten. The sample consisted of blood. The receptor set was obtained from a woman between 50 and 59 years old with Graves' hyperthyroidism that later progressed to Graves' ophthalmopathy.

This clonotype was seen more than once but under ten times. The DNA for the CDR3 is TGTGCCAGCAGTGAAGCGCTTCAAAGGAATCAGCCCCAGCATTTT. It encodes CASSEALQRNQPQHF. The V call is TRBV2, the J call TRBJ1-5; no definite D call. CDR3 length: 15 residues. Trimming took 0 bases from V and 4 from J, leaving 10 bases between them. CDR1 and CDR2 (germline): SNHLY, FYNNEI.

This clonotype has a count of ten or more. The J gene is TRBJ1-1, the V gene TRBV12-3 or TRBV12-4; D not certain. The CDR3 sequence is 12 residues long. V shed 3 bases and J shed 5 bases, with 7 bases lying between them. This CDR3 reads CASSFDLTEAFF. For the CDR3, the DNA is TGTGCCAGCAGTTTCGACCTGACTGAAGCTTTCTTT.

This clonotype appeared a few times. The V call is TRBV20-1, the J call TRBJ2-2; D not resolved. The CDR3 length is 14 residues. Germline V CDR1 and CDR2: DFQATT, SNEGSKA (reference sequence). V was pared by 0 bases and J by 2 bases, with 7 bases between. The CDR3 loop reads CSAREPLNTGELFF. The CDR3 region has the DNA TGCAGTGCTAGAGAACCTCTCAACACCGGGGAGCTGTTTTTT.

The genes are TRBV20-1 and TRBJ1-5, with unresolved D. Germline CDR1 and CDR2: DFQATT and SNEGSKA (reference sequence). The CDR3 contains 14 residues. Between the trimmed V and J ends, which lost 2 bases and 0 bases, there was a span of 8 bases. In nucleotides, the CDR3 is TGCAGTGCTAGACCGCCCCATAGCAATCAGCCCCAGCATTTT. As protein: CSARPPHSNQPQHF.

This clonotype was detected only a few times. This rearrangement joins TRBV6-5 to TRBJ1-6; D unclear. The CDR3 loop spans 18 amino acids. In germline, CDR1 is MNHEY, CDR2 SVGAGI. Trimming shortened V by 0 bases and J by 0 bases, and 12 bases separated the two germline ends. DNA for the CDR3: TGTGCCAGCAGTTACTCTCTTCCTTCAAGCTCCTATAATTCACCCCTCCACTTT. Residues: CASSYSLPSSSYNSPLHF.

This clonotype appeared many times. The chain carries TRBV10-3 and TRBJ2-3; TRBD2 matches at 9 bases. Losses at the gene ends were 7 bases for V and 5 bases for J; bases not matched to a gene: 16. The CDR3 length is 17 residues. Germline CDR1 reads ENHRY; CDR2 reads SYGVKD. The CDR3: CAITEKWVAGVEDTQYF. The CDR3, as DNA: TGTGCCATCACCGAAAAGTGGGTAGCGGGAGTCGAAGATACGCAGTATTTT.

The rearrangement uses TRBV20-1 and TRBJ1-4; D may be TRBD1 (5 bases). V was cut by 4 bases and J by 7 bases, with 13 bases left in between. CDR3 length equals 13 residues. Germline CDR1 is DFQATT and CDR2 is SNEGSKA (reference sequence). CDR3 sequence: CSATGTALEKLFF. For the CDR3, the DNA is TGCAGTGCTACCGGGACGGCCCTTGAAAAACTGTTTTTT.

The table lists this clonotype with many counts. V and J are TRBV5-1 and TRBJ2-7; 7 bases line up with TRBD1. Germline values: CDR1 SGHRS, CDR2 YFSETQ. Trimming at V came to 3 bases and at J to 4 bases, leaving 10 bases not matched to a gene. CDR3 length equals 15 residues. CDR3 sequence reads: CASSYEPGQPYEQYF. The CDR3, as DNA: TGCGCCAGCAGCTATGAACCGGGACAGCCTTACGAGCAGTACTTC.

The chain is built from TRBV4-1 and TRBJ2-3; perhaps TRBD1 as D (6 bases). Germline V gene sequence: CDR1 MGHRA, CDR2 YSYEKL. Deletions cut 3 bases from V and 5 bases from J, with 15 bases between. The CDR3 is 15 amino acids. The CDR3 is CASSQNTGMGDTQYF. The CDR3 nucleotides read TGCGCCAGCAGCCAGAATACAGGGATGGGAGATACGCAGTATTTT.

This clonotype showed up many times. This chain links TRBV30 with TRBJ2-4; D possibly corresponds to TRBD2 (7 bases). The germline V gene has CDR1 GTSNPN and CDR2 SVGIG (reference sequence). CDR3 length: 13 residues. V lost 0 bases to trimming and J lost 8 bases, with 11 bases between them. The CDR3 nucleotides are TGTGCCTGGAGTGTAAGGGGGGGTGACATTCAGTACTTC. It yields the protein CAWSVRGGDIQYF.

This clonotype was observed many times. V usage is TRBV27 and J usage is TRBJ2-5; 7 bases agree with TRBD2. Germline values: CDR1 MNHEY, CDR2 SMNVEV (reference sequence). The CDR3 sequence is 15 residues long. With V trimmed by 4 bases and J by 7 bases, 12 bases remained unmatched. The CDR3 is CASSSRTGGHGTQYF. The CDR3 bases are TGTGCCAGCAGTTCTCGGACGGGAGGTCATGGGACCCAGTACTTC.

This clonotype was detected ten times or more. This chain joins TRBV3-1 and TRBJ2-7; D is unresolved. This CDR3 contains 14 residues. The germline CDR1 and CDR2 sequences are LGHDT and YNNKEL (reference sequence). Deletions cut 3 bases from V and 5 bases from J, with 14 bases between. CDR3 protein: CASSQLALPHEQYF. Written as DNA, the CDR3 is TGTGCCAGCAGCCAGCTCGCCTTGCCCCACGAGCAGTACTTC.

The CDR3 nucleotides read TGTGCCAGCAGTGACTTAGCGGGAGCTGGCAATGAGCAGTTCTTC. Translating it yields CASSDLAGAGNEQFF. V and J are TRBV6-4 and TRBJ2-1; 9 bases are a match to TRBD2. V was clipped by 1 base and J by 6 bases; unmatched bases: 4. This CDR3 region has 15 residues. The germline gives CDR1 MRHNA, CDR2 SNTAGT.

This chain connects TRBV20-1 to TRBJ1-5, with 8 bases aligning to TRBD1. V lost 2 bases to trimming and J lost 7 bases; unmatched junction nucleotides: 4. Germline CDR1 and CDR2: DFQATT and SNEGSKA (reference sequence). This CDR3 contains 13 residues. CDR3 residues: CSARPGGLQPQHF. The CDR3 DNA sequence: TGCAGTGCTAGACCAGGGGGCTTACAGCCCCAGCATTTT.

This clonotype was counted between two and nine times. The chain has TRBV20-1 and TRBJ1-6, with D maybe TRBD1 (5 bases). V was trimmed by 0 bases and J by 9 bases, leaving 18 bases between them. The CDR3 is made up of 16 amino acids. Germline values: CDR1 DFQATT, CDR2 SNEGSKA (reference sequence). CDR3: CSARDQGRGGSSPLHF. CDR3 nucleotide sequence: TGCAGTGCTAGAGATCAGGGAAGGGGAGGGAGTTCACCCCTCCACTTT.

This clonotype was seen only a few times. The chain has TRBV27 and TRBJ2-2; 12 bases map to TRBD2. The CDR3 is 16 amino acids. CDR1 and CDR2 (germline): MNHEY, SMNVEV (reference sequence). V shed 5 bases and J 2 bases; nucleotides not matched to a gene: 3. CDR3 nucleotides: TGTGCCAGCAGTGTCGGACTAGCGGGAAACACCGGGGAGCTGTTTTTT. Its translation is CASSVGLAGNTGELFF.

The sample holds many counts of this clonotype. The chain recombines TRBV5-5 with TRBJ2-7, with TRBD2 matching over 8 bases. V gave up 4 bases and J gave up 2 bases; unmatched junction bases: 8. The CDR3 is made up of 15 amino acids. The germline V gene encodes CDR1 SGHKS and CDR2 YYEKEE (reference sequence). CDR3 in amino acids: CASSRRRGDAYEQYF. CDR3 DNA sequence: TGTGCCAGCAGCCGCCGGCGGGGGGACGCCTACGAGCAGTACTTC.

This clonotype occurred a few times. V and J are TRBV5-4 and TRBJ2-7; tentative D call: TRBD2 (5 bases). The CDR3 length is 17 residues. Germline V gene lookup returns CDR1 SGHNT and CDR2 YYREEE (reference sequence). Trimming stripped 0 bases from V and 3 bases from J, with 19 bases between. CDR3 nucleotides: TGTGCCAGCAGCTTGGGAGGTAGCGCCTACCTCGGCTACGAGCAGTACTTC. It specifies CASSLGGSAYLGYEQYF.

The chain uses TRBV3-1 and TRBJ2-2; TRBD2 matches 12 bases. The length of the CDR3 is 19 residues. Germline V lookup: CDR1 LGHDT, CDR2 YNNKEL (reference sequence). V shed 4 bases, J shed 5 bases, and the junction held 14 bases outside the gene matches. CDR3 nucleotides: TGTGCCAGCAGCCCCCTGCGGACTAGCGGGGAGCGGTGGACCGGGGAGCTGTTTTTT. Translated, it gives CASSPLRTSGERWTGELFF.

This clonotype was seen ten or more times. This sequence joins TRBV30 and TRBJ1-4; 11 bases match TRBD1. The CDR3 runs 14 residues. Losses at the gene ends were 5 bases for V and 11 bases for J; bases not matched to a gene: 10. The germline V gene encodes CDR1 GTSNPN and CDR2 SVGIG (reference sequence). The CDR3 sequence is CAWGEGQGGKKLFF. As DNA, the CDR3 is TGTGCCTGGGGGGAGGGACAGGGGGGAAAGAAACTGTTTTTT. The full variable domain, with the rest looked up from reference TRBV30 and TRBJ1-4, is SQTIHQWPATLVQPVGSPLSLECTVEGTSNPNLYWYRQAAGRGLQLLFYSVGIGQISSEVPQNLSASRPQDRQFILSSKKLLLSDSGFYLCAWGEGQGGKKLFFGSGTQLSVL.

In its sample, this clonotype was seen a few times. The chain uses TRBV7-9 and TRBJ2-1, with D possibly matching TRBD2 (6 bases). The CDR3 consists of 15 residues. Trimming pared 4 bases from V and 5 bases from J, leaving 15 bases between. CDR1 and CDR2 from the germline V gene are SEHNR and FQNEAQ (reference sequence). The CDR3 reads CASSSPEGTNNEQFF. CDR3 DNA: TGTGCCAGCAGCTCCCCGGAGGGGACGAACAATGAGCAGTTCTTC.

There are many counts of this clonotype. The genes are TRBV27 and TRBJ1-6; 11 bases line up with TRBD1. The V gene's germline CDR1 is MNHEY and CDR2 SMNVEV (reference sequence). The trim removed 4 bases at V and 8 bases at J, leaving 16 bases unmatched. The CDR3 contains 19 residues. CDR3 coding DNA: TGTGCCAGCAGTTCACTGCCACACTCAGGACAGGGGGCGCATTCACCCCTCCACTTT. Translating gives CASSSLPHSGQGAHSPLHF.

The chain couples TRBV5-1 to TRBJ2-1; 7 bases align to TRBD2. The CDR3 runs to 16 residues. Unmatched junction bases numbered 9, after V lost 0 bases and J lost 6 bases. Looked up from germline, CDR1 is SGHRS and CDR2 is YFSETQ. As DNA, the CDR3 is TGCGCCAGCAGCTTGGAATTGGCGGGACTAACCAATGAGCAGTTCTTC. This gives the protein CASSLELAGLTNEQFF.

This clonotype was observed a handful of times. This chain links TRBV14 with TRBJ2-1; 7 bases are shared with TRBD1. V was pared by 8 bases and J by 7 bases, with 5 bases of the junction left unmatched. The CDR3 runs to 12 residues. CDR1 is SGHDN, CDR2 FVKESK, per germline. Here the CDR3 DNA reads TGTGCCAGCGGGCGCAGGGGGAATGAGCAGTTCTTC. Amino acid sequence: CASGRRGNEQFF.

This clonotype appeared many times. The chain recombines TRBV5-1 with TRBJ1-2; 7 positions match TRBD1. The CDR3 is 15 residues long. After removal of 6 bases from V and 2 bases from J, the junction contained 10 bases not matched to a gene. CDR1 is SGHRS and CDR2 is YFSETQ in the germline V gene. The CDR3 here is CASIDSPTGNYGYTF. The CDR3 DNA follows: TGCGCCAGCATTGATTCCCCGACAGGGAACTATGGCTACACCTTC.